The 3 T cell receptor beta chains below all came from one sample that was sequenced in a study of CD8 T cells in ankylosing spondylitis. One entry per CDR3 protein results from TCRdb running MiXCR on the 5' RACE reads. The sample gives 200,000 to 250,000 distinct CDR3 sequences, 25% to 30% of which show up once; 6.6% is in the top ten. Material: blood, either unsorted or a sorted T cell fraction (not recorded which). These receptors came from a male donor with ankylosing spondylitis or in good health (not recorded which).

This clonotype was seen repeatedly, ten times or more. The chain is built from TRBV7-2 and TRBJ1-1, with D possibly matching TRBD1 (5 bases). The germline CDR1 and CDR2 sequences are SGHTA and FQGNSA. The CDR3 spans 13 residues. V lost 1 base and J 9 bases, leaving 12 bases between the germline ends. DNA of the CDR3: TGTGCCAGCAGCTTAGTCGAGGCAGGGCAAGCTTTCTTT. Translating it yields CASSLVEAGQAFF.

This clonotype came up a few times. V gene TRBV20-1 combines with J gene TRBJ1-1; D is uncertain. CDR1 and CDR2 from the germline V gene are DFQATT and SNEGSKA (reference sequence). The CDR3 totals 13 residues. V gave up 3 bases and J gave up 1 base, with 9 bases separating them. The CDR3 DNA sequence: TGCAGTGCTAGGGAGTACAAGAACACTGAAGCTTTCTTT. Translated: CSAREYKNTEAFF.

This clonotype was counted only a few times. The chain is built from TRBV24-1 and TRBJ2-1; 7 bases are shared with TRBD1. Trimming removed 3 bases from V and 0 bases from J; junction bases left unmatched: 4. Germline CDR1 and CDR2: KGHDR and SFDVKD. This CDR3 has 16 residues. CDR3 sequence reads: CATSDTRTGSYNEQFF. In DNA form, the CDR3 reads TGTGCCACCAGTGATACCCGGACAGGCTCCTACAATGAGCAGTTCTTC.